This T cell receptor beta chain stems from a study of CD8+ T cells in alopecia areata. The treatment here: oral pan-JAK inhibitor, 5-10 mg twice daily. RNA extraction was followed by reverse transcription into cDNA, which acted as the sequencing template. Generated by immunoSEQ multiplex PCR, the TCRdb table keeps only in-frame clones and is missing some. The sample yields under 250,000 clones, about 57% seen once. This clone has a handful of counts. The CDR3 has 14 residues. Germline CDR1 and CDR2: SGHAT and FQNNGV. Trimming cost V 2 bases and J 0 bases, with 5 bases left between them. This sequence was found in a human donor with alopecia areata. V is TRBV11-2 and J is TRBJ2-4; no reliable D call. The sample in question was CD4+ T cells sorted from blood, obtained at week 4, from a patient treated with tofacitinib. The chain's CDR3 is CASSLNVAKNIQYF. The CDR3 DNA reads TGTGCCAGCAGCTTAAATGTAGCCAAAAACATTCAGTACTTC.